This TCR beta chain was documented in a study of blood T cell repertoires in COVID-19. In the study overall: Samples came from the United States, Italy and Spain, spanning acute and convalescent COVID-19.

The data were produced by immunoSEQ multiplex PCR, yet TCRdb's version contains in-frame clones alone and is incomplete. The sample holds about 280,000 clones, under 90% seen once. The V and J ends lost 3 bases and 5 bases respectively, with 14 bases between them. From germline, CDR1 is SGDLS and CDR2 YYNGEE. The CDR3 covers 14 residues. Participants were aged roughly 18 to 90 years, lived in 20 to 30 US areas, and enrolled virtually. Participant-given clinical history determined each cohort assignment. What the recovered Cohort 3 donors had was two negative PCRs, clearance, or symptom resolution. Sequencing was carried out using PBMCs or T cells enriched from blood (not recorded which). The sequence came from a woman aged 55 to 70 who had recovered from COVID-19. The V gene is TRBV9, the J gene TRBJ2-5; maybe TRBD2 (6 bases). CDR3 sequence (DNA): TGTGCCAGCAGCGGAGAAGAAGGGAGGGAGACCCAGTACTTC. As protein: CASSGEEGRETQYF.